The 4 T cell receptor beta chains reported below all come from one sample, sequenced in a study of early T cells in non-severe SARS-CoV-2 infection. TCRdb recomputed calls from the 5' RACE reads with MiXCR, one row per CDR3 protein. The sample records tens of thousands of distinct CDR3 sequences, 4.5% being singletons. Specimen: whole blood. These receptors were obtained from an adult who was a healthcare worker with PCR-confirmed SARS-CoV-2 infection or an uninfected control (not recorded which).

This clonotype was seen a few times. This chain joins TRBV5-5 and TRBJ1-5; D might be TRBD1 (5 bases). Trimming cost V 2 bases and J 5 bases, with 17 bases left between them. Germline CDR1 SGHKS, CDR2 YYEKEE (reference sequence). The CDR3 consists of 16 residues. The CDR3 DNA reads as TGTGCCAGCAGCTTAAGGGACCGTAAGGGAGATCAGCCCCAGCATTTT. This sequence encodes CASSLRDRKGDQPQHF. The variable domain in full, completed from reference TRBV5-5 and TRBJ1-5, reads DAGVTQSPTHLIKTRGQQVTLRCSPISGHKSVSWYQQVLGQGPQFIFQYYEKEERGRGNFPDRFSARQFPNYSSELNVNALLLGDSALYLCASSLRDRKGDQPQHFGDGTRLSIL.

This clonotype has a count of ten or more. J is TRBJ2-1 and V is TRBV19; maybe TRBD2 (7 bases). Germline assignment: CDR1 LNHDA and CDR2 SQIVND (reference sequence). With 6 bases removed from V and 6 bases from J, the gap between germline ends came to 15 bases. This CDR3 has 14 residues. The CDR3 sequence is CASSLDGGLNEQFF. CDR3 DNA sequence: TGTGCCAGTAGCCTTGACGGGGGGCTCAATGAGCAGTTCTTC.

In this sample, this clonotype turned up many times. This sequence joins TRBV4-1 and TRBJ2-1, with 9 bases identical to TRBD1. V lost 1 base to trimming and J lost 9 bases; unmatched junction nucleotides: 7. The CDR3 is made up of 15 amino acids. CDR1 MGHRA and CDR2 YSYEKL come from the germline V gene. In DNA form, the CDR3 reads TGCGCCAGCAGCCAAGTTTCGGGACAGGGATTTGAGCAGTTCTTC. Encoded protein: CASSQVSGQGFEQFF.

This clonotype was recorded a few times. The rearrangement links TRBV6-6 to TRBJ2-7; no clear D. V lost 6 bases to trimming and J lost 3 bases, with 15 bases between them. The CDR3 is 14 amino acids. Germline V gene sequence: CDR1 MNHNY, CDR2 SVGAGI (reference sequence). The CDR3 DNA follows: TGTGCCAGCAGCCTGCCAGCGAAAAACTACGAGCAGTACTTC. This codes for CASSLPAKNYEQYF.